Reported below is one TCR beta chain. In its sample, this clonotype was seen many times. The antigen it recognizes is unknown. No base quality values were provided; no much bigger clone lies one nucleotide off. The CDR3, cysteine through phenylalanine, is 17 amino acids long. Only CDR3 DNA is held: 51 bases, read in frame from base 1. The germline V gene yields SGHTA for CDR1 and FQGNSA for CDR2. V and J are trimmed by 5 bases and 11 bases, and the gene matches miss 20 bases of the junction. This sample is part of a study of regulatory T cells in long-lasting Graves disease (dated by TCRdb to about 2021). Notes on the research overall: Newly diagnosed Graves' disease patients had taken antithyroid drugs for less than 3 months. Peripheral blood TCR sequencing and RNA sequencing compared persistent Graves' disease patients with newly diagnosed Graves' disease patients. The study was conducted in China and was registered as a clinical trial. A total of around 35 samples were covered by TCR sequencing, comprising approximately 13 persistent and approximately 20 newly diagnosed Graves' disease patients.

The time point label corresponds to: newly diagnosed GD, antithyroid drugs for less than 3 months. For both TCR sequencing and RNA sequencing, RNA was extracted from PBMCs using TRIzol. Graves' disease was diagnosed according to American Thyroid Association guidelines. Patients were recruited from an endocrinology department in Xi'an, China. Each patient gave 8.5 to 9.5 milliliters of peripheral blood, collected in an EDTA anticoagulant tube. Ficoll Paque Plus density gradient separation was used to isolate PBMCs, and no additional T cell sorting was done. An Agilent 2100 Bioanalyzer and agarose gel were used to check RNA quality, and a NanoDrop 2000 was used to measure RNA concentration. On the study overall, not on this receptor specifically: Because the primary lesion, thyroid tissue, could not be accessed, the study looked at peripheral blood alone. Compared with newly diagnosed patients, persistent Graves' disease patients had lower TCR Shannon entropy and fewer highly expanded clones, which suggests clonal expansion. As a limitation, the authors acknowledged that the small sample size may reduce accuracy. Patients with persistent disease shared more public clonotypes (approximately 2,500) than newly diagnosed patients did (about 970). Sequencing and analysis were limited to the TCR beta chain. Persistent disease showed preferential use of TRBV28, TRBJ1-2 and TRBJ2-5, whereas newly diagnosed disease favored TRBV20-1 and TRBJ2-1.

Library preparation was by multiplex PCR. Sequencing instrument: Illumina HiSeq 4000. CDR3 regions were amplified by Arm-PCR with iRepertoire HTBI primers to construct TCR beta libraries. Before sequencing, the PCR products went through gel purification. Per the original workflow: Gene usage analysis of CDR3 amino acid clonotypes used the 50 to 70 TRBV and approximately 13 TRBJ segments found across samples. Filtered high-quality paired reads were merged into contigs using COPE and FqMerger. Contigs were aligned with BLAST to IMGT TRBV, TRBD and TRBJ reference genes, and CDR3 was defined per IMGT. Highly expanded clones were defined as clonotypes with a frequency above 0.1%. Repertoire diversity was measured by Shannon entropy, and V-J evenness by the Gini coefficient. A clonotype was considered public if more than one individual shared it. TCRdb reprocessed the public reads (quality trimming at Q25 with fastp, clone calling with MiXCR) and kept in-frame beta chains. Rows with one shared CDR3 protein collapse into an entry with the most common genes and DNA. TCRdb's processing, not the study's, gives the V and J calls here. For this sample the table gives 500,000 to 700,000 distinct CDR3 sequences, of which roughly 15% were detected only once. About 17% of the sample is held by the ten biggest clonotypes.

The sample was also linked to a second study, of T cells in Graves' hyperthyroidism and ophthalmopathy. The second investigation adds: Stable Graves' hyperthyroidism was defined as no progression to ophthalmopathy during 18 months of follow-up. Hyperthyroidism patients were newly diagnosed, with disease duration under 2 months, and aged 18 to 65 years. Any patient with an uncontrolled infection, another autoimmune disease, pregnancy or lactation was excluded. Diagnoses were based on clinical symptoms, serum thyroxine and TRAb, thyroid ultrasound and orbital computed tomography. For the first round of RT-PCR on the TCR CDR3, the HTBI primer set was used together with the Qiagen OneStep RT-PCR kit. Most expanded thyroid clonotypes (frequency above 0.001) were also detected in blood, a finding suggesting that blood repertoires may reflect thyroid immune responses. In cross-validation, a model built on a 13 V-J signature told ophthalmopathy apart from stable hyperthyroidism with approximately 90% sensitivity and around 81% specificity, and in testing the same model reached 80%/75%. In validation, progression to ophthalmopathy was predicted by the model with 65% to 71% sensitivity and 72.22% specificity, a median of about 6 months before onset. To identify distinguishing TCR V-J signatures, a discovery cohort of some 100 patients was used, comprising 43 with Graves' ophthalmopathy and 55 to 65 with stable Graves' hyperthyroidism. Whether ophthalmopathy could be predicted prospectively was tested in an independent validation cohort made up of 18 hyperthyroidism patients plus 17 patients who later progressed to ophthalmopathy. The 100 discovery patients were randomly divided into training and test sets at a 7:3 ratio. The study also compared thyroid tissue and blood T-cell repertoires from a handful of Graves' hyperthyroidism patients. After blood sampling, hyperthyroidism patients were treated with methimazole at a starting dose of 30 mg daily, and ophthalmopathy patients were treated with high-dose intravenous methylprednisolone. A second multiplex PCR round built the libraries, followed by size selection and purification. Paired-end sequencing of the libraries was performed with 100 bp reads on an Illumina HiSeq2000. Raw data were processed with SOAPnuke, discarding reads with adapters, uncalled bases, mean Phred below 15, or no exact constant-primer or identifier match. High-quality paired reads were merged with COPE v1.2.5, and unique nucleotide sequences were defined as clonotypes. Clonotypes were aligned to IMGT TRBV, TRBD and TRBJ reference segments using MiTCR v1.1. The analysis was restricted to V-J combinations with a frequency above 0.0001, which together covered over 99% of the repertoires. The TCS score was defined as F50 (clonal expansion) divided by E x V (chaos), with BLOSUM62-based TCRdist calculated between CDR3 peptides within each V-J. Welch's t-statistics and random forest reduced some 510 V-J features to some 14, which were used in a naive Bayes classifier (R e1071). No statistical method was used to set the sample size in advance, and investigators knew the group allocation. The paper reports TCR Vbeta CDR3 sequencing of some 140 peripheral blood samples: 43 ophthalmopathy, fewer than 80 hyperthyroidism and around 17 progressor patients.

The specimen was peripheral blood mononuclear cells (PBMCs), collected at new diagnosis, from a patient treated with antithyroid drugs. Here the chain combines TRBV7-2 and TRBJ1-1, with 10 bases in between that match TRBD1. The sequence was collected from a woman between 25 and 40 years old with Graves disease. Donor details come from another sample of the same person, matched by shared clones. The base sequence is TGTGCCAGCAGCGAGATGCAGGGACCGGGACAGGGGTTGGGGGCTTTCTTT. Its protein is CASSEMQGPGQGLGAFF. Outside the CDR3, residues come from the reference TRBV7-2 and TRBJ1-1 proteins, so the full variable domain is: GAGVSQSPSNKVTEKGKDVELRCDPISGHTALYWYRQSLGQGLEFLIYFQGNSAPDKSGLPSDRFSAERTGGSVSTLTIQRTQQEDSAVYLCASSEMQGPGQGLGAFFGQGTRLTVV.